The 13 T cell receptor beta chains below were found in one sample sequenced in a study of neurological immune-mediated disorders. TCRdb reanalysed the 5' RACE reads using MiXCR and keeps one entry per CDR3 protein. The sample holds 65,000 to 90,000 distinct CDR3 sequences, about 9.4% seen once. Sequencing was performed on PBMCs. These receptors were obtained from a man aged 35 to 55 in good health.

This clonotype was seen many times. The V gene is TRBV27, the J gene TRBJ2-7; 11 bases line up with TRBD1. V shed 5 bases, J shed 2 bases, and the junction held 8 bases outside the gene matches. This CDR3 comprises 16 residues. Germline V gives CDR1 MNHEY, CDR2 SMNVEV (reference sequence). The DNA of the CDR3 is TGTGCCAGCAGTACCCTCGGGACAGGGGGGGCCTACGAGCAGTACTTC. Translation gives CASSTLGTGGAYEQYF.

There are many counts of this clonotype. The V and J genes are TRBV28 and TRBJ2-7, with D possibly TRBD2 on 5 matching bases. V shed 8 bases and J shed 5 bases, with 25 bases lying between them. Germline values: CDR1 MDHEN, CDR2 SYDVKM. The CDR3 totals 16 residues. CDR3 DNA sequence: TGTGCCAGCCCCCCCCGAGCCGGGATTTACCGGAACGAGCAGTACTTC. It is translated as CASPPRAGIYRNEQYF.

This clonotype was recorded at least ten times. V usage is TRBV14 and J usage is TRBJ1-3, with D maybe TRBD1 (6 bases). The CDR3 covers 16 residues. In germline, CDR1 is SGHDN, CDR2 FVKESK. The germline V and J ends were trimmed by 5 bases and 1 base, with 15 bases remaining between them. The CDR3 DNA follows: TGTGCCAGCAGCGTAACAGGACAGCTGTCTGGAAACACCATATATTTT. Translating gives CASSVTGQLSGNTIYF.

In the case of this clonotype: At one of its ends the junction is not consistent with the germline gene, which may arise from a read error. V is TRBV6-5 and J is TRBJ1-3, with a weak D call TRBD1 (5 bases). The germline V gene has CDR1 MNHEY and CDR2 SVGAGI. CDR3 size: 14 residues. CDR3 protein: CASSLYRTGNTICF. CDR3 nucleotide sequence: TGTGCCAGCAGTTTATACAGGACTGGAAACACCATATGTTTT.

This clonotype has at least ten counts. V usage is TRBV7-9 and J usage is TRBJ2-7; D is unresolved. Trimming cost V 1 base and J 7 bases, with 8 bases left between them. The CDR3 contains 12 residues. Per the germline V gene, CDR1 is SEHNR and CDR2 is FQNEAQ (reference sequence). CDR3 region: CASSLGLSEQYF. CDR3 DNA: TGTGCCAGCAGCTTAGGGCTGAGTGAGCAGTACTTC.

This clonotype was observed a handful of times. The CDR3 reads CASSLQGGDTDTQYF. CDR3 nucleotide sequence: TGTGCCAGCAGCCTCCAGGGGGGGGACACAGATACGCAGTATTTT. The chain has TRBV7-9 and TRBJ2-3, with D perhaps TRBD1 or TRBD2 (7 bases each). Trimming pared 5 bases from V and 2 bases from J, leaving 14 bases between. Germline V gene sequence: CDR1 SEHNR, CDR2 FQNEAQ (reference sequence). The CDR3 is made up of 15 amino acids. The whole variable domain, remainder taken from reference TRBV7-9 and TRBJ2-3, is DTGVSQNPRHKITKRGQNVTFRCDPISEHNRLYWYRQTLGQGPEFLTYFQNEAQLEKSRLLSDRFSAERPKGSFSTLEIQRTEQGDSAMYLCASSLQGGDTDTQYFGPGTRLTVL.

To note about this clonotype: This may stem from a read error, because a much larger clone lies one nucleotide away. The chain joins TRBV11-2 to TRBJ2-1, with 9 positions matching TRBD2. Germline loops: CDR1 SGHAT, CDR2 FQNNGV. The CDR3 has 20 amino acids. V gave up 1 base and J gave up 0 bases; unmatched junction bases: 13. The CDR3: CASSLGGGGAFPTSYNEQFF. DNA of the CDR3: TGTGCCAGCAGCTTAGGGGGCGGGGGGGCATTCCCTACCTCCTACAATGAGCAGTTCTTC.

The CDR3: CASSLDFTDTQYF. The DNA of the CDR3 is TGTGCCAGCAGCTTAGACTTCACAGATACGCAGTATTTT. The genes are TRBV7-2 and TRBJ2-3; unclear D gene. The V and J ends lost 1 base and 2 bases respectively, with 4 bases between them. The CDR3 contains 13 residues. The germline V gene encodes CDR1 SGHTA and CDR2 FQGNSA.

Ten or more counts support this clonotype. This chain joins TRBV20-1 and TRBJ1-1; D possibly corresponds to TRBD1 (5 bases). The CDR3 loop spans 14 amino acids. CDR1 and CDR2 (germline): DFQATT, SNEGSKA (reference sequence). V was trimmed by 4 bases and J by 1 base, leaving 13 bases between them. The CDR3 spells CSAIRGGSNTEAFF. DNA of the CDR3: TGCAGTGCTATCCGCGGGGGGTCGAACACTGAAGCTTTCTTT.

Ten or more counts support this clonotype. The chain is built from TRBV7-6 and TRBJ1-1; 10 nucleotides line up with TRBD1. The germline gives CDR1 SGHVS, CDR2 FNYEAQ. The CDR3 spans 15 residues. V shed 5 bases and J 4 bases; nucleotides not matched to a gene: 7. The CDR3 sequence: CASSPGQGGGTEAFF. The CDR3 bases are TGTGCCAGCAGCCCCGGACAGGGGGGGGGCACTGAAGCTTTCTTT. The full variable domain, its missing parts supplied by reference TRBV7-6 and TRBJ1-1, is GAGVSQSPRYKVTKRGQDVALRCDPISGHVSLYWYRQALGQGPEFLTYFNYEAQQDKSGLPNDRFSAERPEGSISTLTIQRTEQRDSAMYRCASSPGQGGGTEAFFGQGTRLTVV.

This clonotype was counted between two and nine times. The chain joins TRBV4-1 to TRBJ2-7, with D uncertain. The CDR3 spans 14 residues. Trimming left V 0 bases short and J 2 bases short, with 8 bases between. Germline V gene lookup returns CDR1 MGHRA and CDR2 YSYEKL. In DNA form, the CDR3 reads TGCGCCAGCAGCCAAGAATACGGAGCCTACGAGCAGTACTTC. This encodes CASSQEYGAYEQYF.

There are many counts of this clonotype. CDR3 DNA: TGCAGCGTTGGTACTATCCAGCCCACATCTGGGGCCAACGTCCTGACTTTC. It is translated as CSVGTIQPTSGANVLTF. The chain carries TRBV29-1 and TRBJ2-6, with no clear D. This CDR3 comprises 17 residues. Between the trimmed V and J ends, which lost 4 bases and 1 base, there was a span of 17 bases. Germline V CDR1 and CDR2: SQVTM, ANQGSEA.

This clonotype was observed many times. The chain has TRBV6-1 and TRBJ2-7; the D is unclear. Germline V lookup: CDR1 MNHNS, CDR2 SASEGT. There are 13 residues in the CDR3. The V gene lost 10 bases and the J gene lost 0 bases, with 13 bases spanning the gap. CDR3: CATGPLSSYEQYF. The CDR3, as DNA: TGTGCCACCGGACCTCTGAGCTCCTACGAGCAGTACTTC.